One and the same sample provided the 15 T cell receptor beta chains below, sequenced in a study of T cell clonality in common variable immunodeficiency. No antigen has been identified for these receptors. The method was immunoSEQ multiplex PCR; TCRdb's version includes in-frame clones alone and lacks a portion of them. The sample has some 12,000 clones, none seen only once. Notes on the study in general: In common variable immunodeficiency, TCR beta chains reportedly carried fewer deletions and N-nucleotide insertions.

The sequencing input was peripheral blood mononuclear cells. The receptors stem from a human donor with common variable immunodeficiency.

This clone showed up just a few times. The read terminates 3 residues ahead of where the CDR3 ends, so the germline J gene completes it. The rearrangement uses TRBV7-8 and TRBJ2-7, with 7 positions matching TRBD2. CDR1 and CDR2 from the germline V gene are SGHVS and FQNEAQ. The CDR3 extends over 16 amino acids. The junction had 6 bases not matched to a gene; V was cut back by 1 base and J by 0 bases. The sequenced part of the CDR3 DNA is TGTGCCAGCAGCTTAGTTCCGGGACTACTCTCCTACGAG. It translates to CASSLVPGLLSYE. The entire CDR3 is CASSLVPGLLSYEQYF.

This clone has more than one count but fewer than ten. Read coverage stops 3 residues before the CDR3 terminus; the germline J gene supplies the remainder. The V gene is TRBV19, the J gene TRBJ1-6, with D possibly being TRBD1 (5 bases). Germline assignment: CDR1 LNHDA and CDR2 SQIVND (reference sequence). The V and J ends lost 3 bases and 0 bases respectively, with 12 bases between them. The CDR3 contains 17 residues. The CDR3 sequence is CASSMTGDSSYNSPLHF. The sequenced CDR3 bases are TGTGCCAGTAGTATGACCGGAGACAGCTCCTATAATTCACCC.

By its share, this clone is medium-sized. Read data end 3 residues before the CDR3 end; the end is taken from the germline J gene. The chain couples TRBV5-1 to TRBJ2-1; 7 bases align to TRBD1. This CDR3 is 12 amino acids long. V dropped 5 bases and J dropped 6; count of bases not matched to a gene: 2. In germline, CDR1 is SGHRS, CDR2 YFSETQ. Incomplete CDR3 DNA: TGCGCCAGCAGATCAGGGGGCAATGAG. It yields the protein CASRSGGNE. The whole CDR3 protein is CASRSGGNEQFF.

With respect to this clone: The read terminates 3 residues ahead of where the CDR3 ends, so the germline J gene completes it. This rearrangement joins TRBV5-1 to TRBJ2-1; TRBD1 is a possible D gene (6 bases). Germline CDR1 SGHRS, CDR2 YFSETQ. This CDR3 is built from 16 residues. The V and J ends lost 2 bases and 0 bases respectively, with 12 bases between them. CDR3 loop: CASSFRQVSSYNEQFF. Incomplete CDR3 DNA: TGCGCCAGCAGCTTCAGACAGGTTAGCTCCTACAATGAG. Full variable domain (missing parts from reference TRBV5-1 and TRBJ2-1): KAGVTQTPRYLIKTRGQQVTLSCSPISGHRSVSWYQQTPGQGLQFLFEYFSETQRNKGNFPGRFSGRQFSNSRSEMNVSTLELGDSALYLCASSFRQVSSYNEQFFGPGTRLTVL.

By proportion, this clone is medium-sized (0.01 to 0.1%). The CDR3 goes on 3 residues after the read ends, and that part is filled in from the germline J gene. The chain has TRBV20-1 and TRBJ1-1; TRBD1 aligns across 7 bases. The CDR3 sequence is 14 residues long. Germline CDR1 DFQATT, CDR2 SNEGSKA (reference sequence). V lost 3 bases, J lost 4 bases, and 8 bases stayed unmatched. The sequenced CDR3 bases are TGCAGTGCTAGTGGGGCAGGGGGGCCCACTGAA. This sequence encodes CSASGAGGPTE. The CDR3, in full, reads CSASGAGGPTEAFF.

A word on this clone: The read stops 3 residues short of the end of the CDR3; the missing end is completed from the germline J gene. This sequence joins TRBV7-2 and TRBJ2-3; 11 nucleotides align to TRBD2. Germline values: CDR1 SGHTA, CDR2 FQGNSA. This CDR3 spans 16 amino acids. The trim removed 0 bases at V and 5 bases at J, leaving 4 bases unmatched. The sequenced part of the CDR3 DNA is TGTGCCAGCAGCTTAGCCCTAGCGGGGGGACAAGATACG. It encodes CASSLALAGGQDT. The complete CDR3 reads CASSLALAGGQDTQYF.

This clone was seen ten or more times. The read terminates 3 residues ahead of where the CDR3 ends, so the germline J gene completes it. The V and J genes are TRBV30 and TRBJ2-4; TRBD2 might be the D (6 bases). Trimming took off 3 bases at V and 0 bases at J, with 9 bases between the two ends. From germline, CDR1 is GTSNPN and CDR2 SVGIG (reference sequence). CDR3 length: 14 residues. CDR3 amino acids: CAWRLEGAKNIQYF. The DNA read from the CDR3 is TGTGCCTGGAGGTTGGAGGGAGCCAAAAACATT.

This clone was detected a few times. The CDR3 end falls 3 residues outside the read, so it is completed with the germline J gene. The genes are TRBV6-1 and TRBJ1-1, with a possible D match to TRBD1 (5 bases). The CDR3 totals 12 residues. Germline V CDR1 and CDR2: MNHNS, SASEGT. The V end was cut by 2 bases, the J end by 4 bases, with 5 bases between. The covered CDR3 bases are TGTGCCAGCAGTGAACAGGGCACTGAA. Protein sequence: CASSEQGTE. The CDR3 in full is CASSEQGTEAFF.

This clone was counted a few times. The CDR3 bases that were read are TGTGCCAGCAAAATGGACAGGGGCTATGGC. Translation gives CASKMDRGYG. The entire CDR3 is CASKMDRGYGYTF. V is TRBV6-2 or TRBV6-3 and J is TRBJ1-2, with 9 bases that match TRBD1. Sequencing ends 3 residues short of the CDR3 end; the germline J gene provides the rest. Trimming cost V 7 bases and J 4 bases; bases outside gene matches: 4. This CDR3 is built from 13 residues. CDR1 is MNHEY, CDR2 SVGEGT, per germline.

This clone showed up just a few times. The CDR3 end falls 3 residues outside the read, so it is completed with the germline J gene. V is TRBV30 and J is TRBJ2-7; D remains ambiguous. Germline loops: CDR1 GTSNPN, CDR2 SVGIG (reference sequence). There are 15 residues in the CDR3. V was pared by 5 bases and J by 3 bases, with 20 bases between. CDR3 amino acids: CAWAEVGRSDYEQYF. The DNA read from the CDR3 is TGTGCCTGGGCCGAGGTCGGCAGGTCTGACTACGAG.

This clone was seen a few times. Coverage ceases 3 residues before the CDR3 finishes, and the germline J gene fills in the end. This chain connects TRBV6-1 to TRBJ2-6, with D perhaps TRBD1 (5 bases). The CDR3 covers 15 residues. Germline CDR1 is MNHNS and CDR2 is SASEGT. The CDR3 here is CASSEMGRGSRVLTF. The CDR3 bases that were read are TGTGCCAGCAGTGAAATGGGGCGAGGATCCAGGGTC.

Sample share makes this clone medium-sized. Sequencing ends 3 residues short of the CDR3 end; the germline J gene provides the rest. The chain joins TRBV29-1 to TRBJ2-7; maybe TRBD1 (6 bases). Germline V gives CDR1 SQVTM, CDR2 ANQGSEA. The CDR3 contains 17 residues. V was pared by 6 bases and J by 3 bases, with 27 bases between. The CDR3 spells CSVPFRDTGLFDYEQYF. The part of the CDR3 DNA that was read is TGCAGCGTACCCTTCCGGGACACCGGATTATTCGACTACGAG.

A remark on this clone: The read gets to within 3 residues of the CDR3 end, and the germline J gene fills in the rest. The V and J genes are TRBV7-9 and TRBJ1-6, with D unclear. The V and J ends lost 2 bases and 7 bases respectively, with 3 bases between them. There are 12 residues in the CDR3. CDR1 SEHNR and CDR2 FQNEAQ come from the germline V gene (reference sequence). The CDR3 loop reads CASSLPNSPLHF. The sequenced part of the CDR3 DNA is TGTGCCAGCAGCTTACCGAATTCACCC.

Concerning this clone itself: The read finishes 3 residues shy of the CDR3 end, and the germline J gene is used to complete it. The rearrangement links TRBV7-9 to TRBJ1-1, with 10 bases matching TRBD1. Trimming cost V 4 bases and J 4 bases; bases outside gene matches: 3. The CDR3 runs 14 residues. Germline loops: CDR1 SEHNR, CDR2 FQNEAQ (reference sequence). The CDR3 bases that were read are TGTGCCAGCAGCTGGCGGACAGGGGGCACTGAA. Translating it yields CASSWRTGGTE. The full CDR3 reads CASSWRTGGTEAFF. Looking up the rest from reference TRBV7-9 and TRBJ1-1 gives the full variable domain: DTGVSQNPRHKITKRGQNVTFRCDPISEHNRLYWYRQTLGQGPEFLTYFQNEAQLEKSRLLSDRFSAERPKGSFSTLEIQRTEQGDSAMYLCASSWRTGGTEAFFGQGTRLTVV.

This clone has at least ten counts. Read coverage stops 3 residues before the CDR3 terminus; the germline J gene supplies the remainder. The rearrangement links TRBV29-1 to TRBJ1-2; perhaps TRBD1 as D (5 bases). Between the trimmed V and J ends, which lost 3 bases and 6 bases, there was a span of 11 bases. Germline V gives CDR1 SQVTM, CDR2 ANQGSEA. The CDR3 has 12 residues. The CDR3 bases that were read are TGCAGCGTTGATAGTTCGGGGGATGGC. Amino acid sequence: CSVDSSGDG. The CDR3 reads in full as CSVDSSGDGYTF.